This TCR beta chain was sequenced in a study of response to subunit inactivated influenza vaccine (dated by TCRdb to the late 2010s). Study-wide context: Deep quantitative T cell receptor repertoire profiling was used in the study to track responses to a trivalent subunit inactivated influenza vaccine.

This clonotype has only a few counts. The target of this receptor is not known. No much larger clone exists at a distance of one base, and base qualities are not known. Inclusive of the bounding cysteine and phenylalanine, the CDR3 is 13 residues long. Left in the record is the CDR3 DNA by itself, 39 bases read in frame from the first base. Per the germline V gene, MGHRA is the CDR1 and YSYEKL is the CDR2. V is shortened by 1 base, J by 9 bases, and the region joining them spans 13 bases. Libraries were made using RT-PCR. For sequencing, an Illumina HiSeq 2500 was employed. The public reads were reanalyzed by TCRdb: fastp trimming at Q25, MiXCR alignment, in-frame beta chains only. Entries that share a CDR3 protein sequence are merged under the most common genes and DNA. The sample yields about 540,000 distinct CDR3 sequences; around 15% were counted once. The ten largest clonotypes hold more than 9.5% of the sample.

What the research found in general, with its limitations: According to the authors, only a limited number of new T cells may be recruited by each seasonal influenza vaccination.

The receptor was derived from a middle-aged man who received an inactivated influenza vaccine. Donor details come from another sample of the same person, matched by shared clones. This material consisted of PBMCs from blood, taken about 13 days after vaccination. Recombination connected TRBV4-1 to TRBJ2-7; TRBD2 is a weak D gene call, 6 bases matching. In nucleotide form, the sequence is TGCGCCAGCAGCCAAGCGGGAATTAGCGGGCAGTACTTC. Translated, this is CASSQAGISGQYF.